A selection of T cell receptor beta chains follows, all from one sample in a study of T cells in Graves' hyperthyroidism and ophthalmopathy. A single record per CDR3 protein comes from TCRdb applying MiXCR to the multiplex PCR reads. The sample has some 200,000 distinct CDR3 sequences, roughly a sixth seen once; the top ten hold more than 50%. Sequences were obtained from blood. All receptors derive from a woman aged 45-60 years with Graves' hyperthyroidism. Both conserved end residues are part of each CDR3. D genes are given only for firm matches. The listing skips clone size in some rows; elsewhere it reads once, few, many or a size class.

v_gene	j_gene	abundance	d_gene	CDR3nt	CDR3aa
TRBV7-8	TRBJ1-2	many	-	TGTGCCAGCAGCCCCTACCTGCGGGCAGGGGCCTATGGCTACACCTTC	CASSPYLRAGAYGYTF
TRBV2	TRBJ1-1	many	-	TGTGCCAGCAGTGAAGAGGGAAACACTGAAGCTTTCTTT	CASSEEGNTEAFF
TRBV2	TRBJ2-7	-	-	TGTGCCAGCAGGATTTCCAGGGACGAGCAGTACTTC	CASRISRDEQYF
TRBV27	TRBJ2-2	few	TRBD2	TGTGCCAGCAGTTTGCGGCCTGGACTAGTTCCCGGGGAGCTGTTTTTT	CASSLRPGLVPGELFF
TRBV11-2	TRBJ1-2	many	-	TGTGCCAGCAGCCTACCAGCTAACTATGGCTACACCTTC	CASSLPANYGYTF
TRBV28	TRBJ2-4	many	-	TGTGCCAGCAGCCTAACAACAGGGATCAAAAACATTCAGTACTTC	CASSLTTGIKNIQYF
TRBV7-2	TRBJ1-2	-	-	TGTGCCAGCAGCCCAAAAACTTTAGGGCTCTATGGCTACACCTTC	CASSPKTLGLYGYTF
TRBV28	TRBJ1-1	many	-	TGTGCCACCATTCTCCAGAACACTGAAGCTTTCTTT	CATILQNTEAFF
TRBV5-1	TRBJ1-1	many	-	TGCGCCAGCAGCAACGGGGGGACTGAAGCTTTCTTT	CASSNGGTEAFF
TRBV19	TRBJ1-1	many	TRBD1	TGTGCCAGTAGTCCCAAGACAGGGACTGAAGCTTTCTTT	CASSPKTGTEAFF
TRBV19	TRBJ1-5	few	TRBD1	TGTGCCAGTACCGCGGGAGGGGGCTCAGGTCAGCCCCAGCATTTT	CASTAGGGSGQPQHF
TRBV29-1	TRBJ1-1	many	-	TGCAGCGCTAACCGAGGGAGAAACACTGAAGCTTTCTTT	CSANRGRNTEAFF
TRBV7-3	TRBJ2-1	-	-	TGTGCCAGCAGCTCGAGGACCATTACCGGCAATGAGCAGTTCTTC	CASSSRTITGNEQFF
TRBV11-3	TRBJ2-7	many	-	TGTGCCAGCAGCTTAGAGTTCAGTTCCTACGAGCAGTACTTC	CASSLEFSSYEQYF
TRBV20-1	TRBJ2-1	many	-	TGCAGTGCTAGAGAGACCTGGGGGCAGTTCTTC	CSARETWGQFF
TRBV28	TRBJ1-5	-	-	TGTGCCAGCAGGTCAGGCAATCAGCCCCAGCATTTT	CASRSGNQPQHF
TRBV2	TRBJ2-7	many	-	TGTGCCAGCATTGGCGAGGTCCTCCACGAGCAGTACTTC	CASIGEVLHEQYF
TRBV3-1	TRBJ2-1	many	TRBD1	TGTGCCAGCAGCCAAAACCCCCGGACAGGGGTATACAATGAGCAGTTCTTC	CASSQNPRTGVYNEQFF
TRBV7-9	TRBJ1-5	-	-	TGTGCCAGCAGCTCCGGTTTCCTGAGTCAGCCCCAGCATTTT	CASSSGFLSQPQHF
TRBV19	TRBJ2-1	-	-	TGTGCCAGTAGTTCGCTCCCCGGGATCCATGAGCAGTTCTTC	CASSSLPGIHEQFF
TRBV20-1	TRBJ1-1	-	-	TGCAGTGCTAGAGATTTCGGTTTGATGAACACTGAAGCTTTCTTT	CSARDFGLMNTEAFF
TRBV11-3	TRBJ2-3	many	TRBD2	TGTGCCAGCGGGGGGGTAGCGGGCCTCACAGATACGCAGTATTTT	CASGGVAGLTDTQYF
TRBV4-1	TRBJ2-1	-	TRBD2	TGCGCCAGCAGCCAAGGTAACAGGGTCTCTAGCGGGAGTAAATCCTACAATGAGCAGTTCTTC	CASSQGNRVSSGSKSYNEQFF
TRBV5-1	TRBJ2-7	-	-	TGCGCCAGCGGCTCTGGGGCCGGATGGGACGAGCAGTACTTC	CASGSGAGWDEQYF
TRBV27	TRBJ2-7	many	-	TGTGCCAGCAAGTTTACAGGGAACTACGAGCAGTACTTC	CASKFTGNYEQYF
TRBV19	TRBJ2-1	-	TRBD2	TGTGCCAGTAGTATAGATTCGGGGGGACTAGAGACTTACAATGAGCAGTTCTTC	CASSIDSGGLETYNEQFF
TRBV15	TRBJ2-1	many	TRBD1	TGTGCCACCAGCAGAGATTCACAGGGGGCAAGTAATGAGCAGTTCTTC	CATSRDSQGASNEQFF
TRBV5-1	TRBJ2-1	-	TRBD2	TGCGCCAGCAGGGTTGGGTTGACTAGCGGGAGACACAATGAGCAGTTCTTC	CASRVGLTSGRHNEQFF
TRBV18	TRBJ2-1	once	-	TGTGCCAGCTCACCAGTACGCGTAACGAGGGAGCAGTTCTTC	CASSPVRVTREQFF
TRBV10-3	TRBJ1-4	few	-	TGTGCCATCAGTGAATCTACGGCGGGGAATGAAAAACTGTTTTTT	CAISESTAGNEKLFF
TRBV30	TRBJ1-5	-	TRBD1	TGTGCCTGGAGCATAGGACAGGGAAATCAGCCCCAGCATTTT	CAWSIGQGNQPQHF
TRBV7-9	TRBJ1-2	many	TRBD1	TGTGCCAGCAGCATACAGGGGGCGCCGGACTATGGCTACACCTTC	CASSIQGAPDYGYTF
TRBV10-1	TRBJ2-7	few	-	TGCGCCAGCAGCGACGCCGGAGACTACGAGCAGTACTTC	CASSDAGDYEQYF
TRBV20-1	TRBJ2-2	many	TRBD2	TGCAGTGCTAGAGGGACTAGCGGGAGTACTAGCACCGGGGAGCTGTTTTTT	CSARGTSGSTSTGELFF
TRBV5-1	TRBJ2-2	many	TRBD1	TGCGCCAGCAGCCTACGGGACAGTGGCGGGGAGCTGTTTTTT	CASSLRDSGGELFF
TRBV10-3	TRBJ2-3	-	-	TGTGCCATCAGTGAGTCGGGCAGCACAGATACGCAGTATTTT	CAISESGSTDTQYF
TRBV10-3	TRBJ2-3	-	-	TGTGCCATCAGTGGAAGGGGGTTGACTAGCACAGATACGCAGTATTTT	CAISGRGLTSTDTQYF
TRBV12-3/TRBV12-4	TRBJ2-1	few	TRBD2	TGTGCCAGCAGTTTCCCATCAGTTGGGACTAGCGAGGGCAATGAGCAGTTCTTC	CASSFPSVGTSEGNEQFF
TRBV13	TRBJ1-3	-	TRBD1	TGTGCCAGCAGCTTAGGCCCGTCGGGACAGGGTGGAAACACCATATATTTT	CASSLGPSGQGGNTIYF
TRBV9	TRBJ1-1	many	-	TGTGCCAGCAGCTCCCGGGAGTCCATGAACACTGAAGCTTTCTTT	CASSSRESMNTEAFF
TRBV2	TRBJ2-7	-	TRBD2	TGTGCCAGCAGCATCAGAACTAGCGGGAGTGGGTACGAGCAGTACTTC	CASSIRTSGSGYEQYF
TRBV5-1	TRBJ2-7	many	TRBD1	TGCGCCAGCAGCTTGGGTCGAATCCGGGACAGGGGAGGAGGCGAGCAGTACTTC	CASSLGRIRDRGGGEQYF
TRBV12-3/TRBV12-4	TRBJ2-7	many	TRBD1	TGTGCCAGCAGTTTTGGACAGGGGTACGAGCAGTACTTC	CASSFGQGYEQYF
TRBV14	TRBJ1-1	many	-	TGTGCCAGCTGCAGGAAGGTGAACACTGAAGCTTTCTTT	CASCRKVNTEAFF
TRBV2	TRBJ1-1	-	-	TGTGCCAGCAGTACCGGGACACGGGCTTTCTTT	CASSTGTRAFF
TRBV20-1	TRBJ2-7	many	-	TGCAGTGCTAGTAGGTCTAGCAGTCTCAACGAGCAGTACTTC	CSASRSSSLNEQYF
TRBV15	TRBJ2-1	-	-	TGTGCCACCAGCATTGGGACTCACGGGACGAATGAGCAGTTCTTC	CATSIGTHGTNEQFF
TRBV5-4	TRBJ2-2	-	TRBD2	TGTGCCAGCACCAATTCCCATACTAGCGGGATTTCAACCGGGGAGCTGTTTTTT	CASTNSHTSGISTGELFF